These 6 T cell receptor beta chains share one sample of origin, sequenced in a study of blood T cell repertoires in COVID-19. The protocol was immunoSEQ multiplex PCR, while the TCRdb copy is restricted to in-frame clones and leaves out a portion. Of 200,000 to 250,000 clones in the sample, around 85% were seen once. What was sequenced was PBMCs or T cells enriched from blood (not recorded which). These receptors all come from a woman between 40 and 55 years old with acute COVID-19.

This chain joins TRBV5-1 and TRBJ2-7; D is perhaps TRBD2 (6 bases). The CDR3 is made up of 15 amino acids. The V end was cut by 0 bases, the J end by 6 bases, with 16 bases between. CDR1 and CDR2 from the germline V gene are SGHRS and YFSETQ. The CDR3 region has the DNA TGCGCCAGCAGCTTGGAGGCAACGATGGAGGGCGAGCAGTACTTC. Translating it yields CASSLEATMEGEQYF.

The chain uses TRBV28 and TRBJ2-5; perhaps TRBD1 as D (5 bases). Germline-derived CDR1 and CDR2 are MDHEN and SYDVKM. V gave up 8 bases and J gave up 13 bases, with 26 bases separating them. This CDR3 spans 14 amino acids. CDR3 region: CASGRMTATLLVYF. The CDR3 DNA reads TGTGCCAGCGGGCGAATGACAGCGACCCTCCTGGTGTACTTC.

The J gene is TRBJ2-7, the V gene TRBV5-1; 8 bases agree with TRBD1. The CDR3 length is 15 residues. V shed 4 bases, J shed 2 bases, and the junction held 8 bases outside the gene matches. Germline CDR1 and CDR2: SGHRS and YFSETQ. The CDR3 spells CASSLYGQGAYEQYF. CDR3 coding DNA: TGCGCCAGCAGCCTATACGGACAGGGCGCCTACGAGCAGTACTTC. Drawing the rest from reference TRBV5-1 and TRBJ2-7, the complete variable domain is KAGVTQTPRYLIKTRGQQVTLSCSPISGHRSVSWYQQTPGQGLQFLFEYFSETQRNKGNFPGRFSGRQFSNSRSEMNVSTLELGDSALYLCASSLYGQGAYEQYFGPGTRLTVT.

The chain carries TRBV11-3 and TRBJ2-7; 8 nucleotides match TRBD2. The CDR3 is 15 residues long. The germline V gene has CDR1 SGHNT and CDR2 YENEEA. Unmatched junction bases numbered 7, after V lost 1 base and J lost 5 bases. The CDR3: CASSLVWTSFNEQYF. CDR3 bases: TGTGCCAGCAGCTTAGTTTGGACTAGCTTTAACGAGCAGTACTTC.

The CDR3 nucleotides are TGTGCCAGCAGCTTGGAGGGCCGTAACGGGGAGCTGTTTTTT. This translates into CASSLEGRNGELFF. The chain employs TRBV7-9 and TRBJ2-2; weak D call: TRBD2 (6 bases). CDR3 size: 14 residues. CDR1 is SEHNR, CDR2 FQNEAQ, per germline (reference sequence). V was pared by 3 bases and J by 7 bases, with 12 bases between.

This sequence joins TRBV28 and TRBJ1-5; 9 nucleotides line up with TRBD1. After removal of 6 bases from V and 2 bases from J, the junction contained 8 bases not matched to a gene. This CDR3 has 16 residues. Germline CDR1 is MDHEN and CDR2 is SYDVKM. The CDR3 protein is CASSPQRQGGNQPQHF. CDR3 bases: TGTGCCAGCAGCCCTCAGCGACAGGGGGGCAATCAGCCCCAGCATTTT. The full variable domain, with the rest looked up from reference TRBV28 and TRBJ1-5, is DVKVTQSSRYLVKRTGEKVFLECVQDMDHENMFWYRQDPGLGLRLIYFSYDVKMKEKGDIPEGYSVSREKKERFSLILESASTNQTSMYLCASSPQRQGGNQPQHFGDGTRLSIL.